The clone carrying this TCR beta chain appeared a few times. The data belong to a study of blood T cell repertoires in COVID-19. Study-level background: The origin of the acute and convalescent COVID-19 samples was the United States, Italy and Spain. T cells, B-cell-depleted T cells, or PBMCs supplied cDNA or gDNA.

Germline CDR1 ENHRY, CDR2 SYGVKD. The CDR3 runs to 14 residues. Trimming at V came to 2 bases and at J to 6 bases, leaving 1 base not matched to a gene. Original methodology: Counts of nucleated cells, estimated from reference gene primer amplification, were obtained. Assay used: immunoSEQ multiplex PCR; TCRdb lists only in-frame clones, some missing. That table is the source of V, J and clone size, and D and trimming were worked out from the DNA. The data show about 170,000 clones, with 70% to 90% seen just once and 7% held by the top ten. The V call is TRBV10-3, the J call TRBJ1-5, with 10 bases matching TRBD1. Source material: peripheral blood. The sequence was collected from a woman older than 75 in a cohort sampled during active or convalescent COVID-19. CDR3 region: CAISEGQGGQPQHF. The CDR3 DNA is TGTGCCATCAGTGAGGGACAGGGGGGTCAGCCCCAGCATTTT.